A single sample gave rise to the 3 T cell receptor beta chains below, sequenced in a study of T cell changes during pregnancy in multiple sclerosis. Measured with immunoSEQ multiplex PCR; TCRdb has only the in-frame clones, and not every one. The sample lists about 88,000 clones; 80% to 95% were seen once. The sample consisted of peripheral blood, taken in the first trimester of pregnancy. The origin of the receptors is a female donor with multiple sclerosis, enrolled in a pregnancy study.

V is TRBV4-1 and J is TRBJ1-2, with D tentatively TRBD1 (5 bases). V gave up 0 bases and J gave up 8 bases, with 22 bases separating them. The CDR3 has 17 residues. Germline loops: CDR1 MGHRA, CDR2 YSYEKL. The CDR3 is CASSQDTGGLTLMGYTF. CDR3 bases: TGCGCCAGCAGCCAAGATACGGGGGGACTGACGTTGATGGGCTACACCTTC.

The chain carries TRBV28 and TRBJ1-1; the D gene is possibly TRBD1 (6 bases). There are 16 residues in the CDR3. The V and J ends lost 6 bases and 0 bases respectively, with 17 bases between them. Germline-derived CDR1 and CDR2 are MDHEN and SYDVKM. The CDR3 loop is CASSTPRTVLNTEAFF. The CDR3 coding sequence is TGTGCCAGCAGCACCCCTAGGACAGTCCTGAACACTGAAGCTTTCTTT.

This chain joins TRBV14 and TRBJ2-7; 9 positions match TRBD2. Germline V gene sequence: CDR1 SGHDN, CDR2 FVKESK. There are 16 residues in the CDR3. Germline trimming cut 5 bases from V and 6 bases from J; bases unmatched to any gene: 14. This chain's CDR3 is CASSFGPGLADFEQYF. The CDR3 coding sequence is TGTGCCAGCAGCTTCGGTCCGGGACTAGCTGATTTCGAGCAGTACTTC.